The clone carrying this T cell receptor (beta chain) appeared a few times. The antigen remains unidentified. The data belong to a study of identical twins' blood T cells. Study conclusions and caveats: Shared CDR3 clonotype counts between two donors mainly tracked the product of their cloneset sizes, twins included.

TCRdb fed the 5' RACE reads into MiXCR, producing one record per CDR3 protein. Among fewer than 450,000 distinct CDR3 sequences listed, roughly 31% were seen once. The V gene lost 4 bases and the J gene lost 8 bases, with 15 bases spanning the gap. This CDR3 contains 15 residues. Germline values: CDR1 PRHDT, CDR2 FYEKMQ (reference sequence). V is TRBV13 and J is TRBJ1-6; D gene ambiguous. The receptor was isolated from a woman aged 18-55 years in good health. Sequences were obtained from PBMCs. DNA of the CDR3: TGTGCCAGCAGCTCGACGGACCTTGGGGATTCACCCCTCCACTTT. Amino acid sequence: CASSSTDLGDSPLHF. The whole variable domain, remainder taken from reference TRBV13 and TRBJ1-6, is AAGVIQSPRHLIKEKRETATLKCYPIPRHDTVYWYQQGPGQDPQFLISFYEKMQSDKGSIPDRFSAQQFSDYHSELNMSSLELGDSALYFCASSSTDLGDSPLHFGNGTRLTVT.